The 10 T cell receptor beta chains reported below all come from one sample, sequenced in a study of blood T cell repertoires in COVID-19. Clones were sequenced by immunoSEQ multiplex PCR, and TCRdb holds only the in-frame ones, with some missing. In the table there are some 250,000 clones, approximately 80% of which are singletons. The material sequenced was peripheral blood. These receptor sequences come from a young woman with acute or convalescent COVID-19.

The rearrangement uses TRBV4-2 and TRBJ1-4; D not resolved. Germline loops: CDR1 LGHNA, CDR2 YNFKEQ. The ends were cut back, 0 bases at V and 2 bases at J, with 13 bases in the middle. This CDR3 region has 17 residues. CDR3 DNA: TGTGCCAGCAGCCAAGATCTTGCGGCCCTCACTAATGAAAAACTGTTTTTT. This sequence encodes CASSQDLAALTNEKLFF.

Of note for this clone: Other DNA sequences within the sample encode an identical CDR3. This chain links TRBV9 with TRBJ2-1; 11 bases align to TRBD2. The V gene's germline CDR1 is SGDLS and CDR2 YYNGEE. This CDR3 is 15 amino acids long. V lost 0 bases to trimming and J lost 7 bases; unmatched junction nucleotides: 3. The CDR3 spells CASSVGGTSGNEQFF. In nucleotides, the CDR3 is TGTGCCAGCAGCGTAGGAGGGACTAGCGGAAATGAGCAGTTCTTC.

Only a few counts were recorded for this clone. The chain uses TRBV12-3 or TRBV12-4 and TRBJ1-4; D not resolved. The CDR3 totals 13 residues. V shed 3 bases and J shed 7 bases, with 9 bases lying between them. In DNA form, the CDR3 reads TGTGCCAGCAGTTTTGTGGCAGTTGAAAAACTGTTTTTT. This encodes CASSFVAVEKLFF.

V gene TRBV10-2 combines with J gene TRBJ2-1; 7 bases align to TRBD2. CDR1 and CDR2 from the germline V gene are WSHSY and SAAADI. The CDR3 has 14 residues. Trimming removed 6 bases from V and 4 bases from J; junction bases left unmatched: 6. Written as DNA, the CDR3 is TGCGCCAGCAGAACGGGAGGACCTTACAATGAGCAGTTCTTC. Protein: CASRTGGPYNEQFF.

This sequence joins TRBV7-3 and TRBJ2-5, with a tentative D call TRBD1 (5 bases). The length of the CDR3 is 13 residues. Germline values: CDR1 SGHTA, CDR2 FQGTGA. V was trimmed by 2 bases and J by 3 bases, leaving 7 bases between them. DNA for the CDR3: TGTGCCAGCAGCTTATTAGGGGAAGAGACCCAGTACTTC. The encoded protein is CASSLLGEETQYF.

The DNA of the CDR3 is TGTGCCAGTAGTATAGAGTCCAGCGGGTCTTATACGCAGTATTTT. Translating gives CASSIESSGSYTQYF. The gene calls are TRBV19 and TRBJ2-3, with D tentatively TRBD2 (6 bases). This CDR3 contains 15 residues. In germline, CDR1 is LNHDA, CDR2 SQIVND (reference sequence). The ends were cut back, 0 bases at V and 7 bases at J, with 14 bases in the middle.

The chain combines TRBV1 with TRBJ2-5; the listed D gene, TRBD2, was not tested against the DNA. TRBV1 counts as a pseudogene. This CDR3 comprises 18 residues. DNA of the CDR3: TGCACCAGCAGCCAAGGCGGGCTAGCGGGAGGGCCCGTCGAGACCCAGTACTTC. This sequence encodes CTSSQGGLAGGPVETQYF.

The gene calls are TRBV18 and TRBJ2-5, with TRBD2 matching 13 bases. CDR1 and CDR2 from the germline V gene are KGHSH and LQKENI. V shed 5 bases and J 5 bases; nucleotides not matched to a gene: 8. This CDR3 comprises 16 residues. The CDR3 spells CASSTRTSGSLETQYF. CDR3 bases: TGTGCCAGCTCAACACGGACTAGCGGGAGTCTTGAGACCCAGTACTTC.

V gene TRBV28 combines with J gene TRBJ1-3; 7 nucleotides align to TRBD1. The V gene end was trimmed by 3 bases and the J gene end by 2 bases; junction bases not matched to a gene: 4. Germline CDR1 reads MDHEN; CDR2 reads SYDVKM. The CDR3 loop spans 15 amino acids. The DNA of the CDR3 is TGTGCCAGCAGTTTGGGACAGAGACCTGGAAACACCATATATTTT. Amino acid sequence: CASSLGQRPGNTIYF. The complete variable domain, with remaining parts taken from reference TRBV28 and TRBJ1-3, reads DVKVTQSSRYLVKRTGEKVFLECVQDMDHENMFWYRQDPGLGLRLIYFSYDVKMKEKGDIPEGYSVSREKKERFSLILESASTNQTSMYLCASSLGQRPGNTIYFGEGSWLTVV.

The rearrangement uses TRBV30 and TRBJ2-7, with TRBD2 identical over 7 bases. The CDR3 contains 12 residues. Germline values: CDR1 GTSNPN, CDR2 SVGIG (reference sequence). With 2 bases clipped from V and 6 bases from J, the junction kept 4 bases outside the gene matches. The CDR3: CAWSISGVEQYF. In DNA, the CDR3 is TGTGCCTGGAGTATAAGCGGGGTCGAGCAGTACTTC.